These 9 T cell receptor beta chains came from one sample sequenced in a study of STAT5B mutations in CD4+ large granular lymphocyte leukemia. Clones were read by immunoSEQ multiplex PCR, and TCRdb kept only the in-frame ones, dropping some. The sample holds approximately 32,000 clones, 69% seen once. Sequencing used CD4+ T cells from blood buffy coats. These receptors all stem from a human donor in good health.

This sequence joins TRBV6-5 and TRBJ1-5; no clear D gene. Per the germline V gene, CDR1 is MNHEY and CDR2 is SVGAGI. The CDR3 is 15 residues long. Trimming pared 4 bases from V and 0 bases from J, leaving 10 bases between. This CDR3 is CASSLTGDSNQPQHF. In DNA form, the CDR3 reads TGTGCCAGCAGTTTAACCGGGGATAGCAATCAGCCCCAGCATTTT.

This sequence joins TRBV10-3 and TRBJ1-3; TRBD1 might be the D (5 bases). V lost 0 bases to trimming and J lost 6 bases, with 6 bases between them. This CDR3 region has 13 residues. The germline gives CDR1 ENHRY, CDR2 SYGVKD. CDR3 residues: CAISESTANTIYF. The DNA of the CDR3 is TGTGCCATCAGTGAGTCGACAGCAAACACCATATATTTT.

This clone has only one observation. V is TRBV5-1 and J is TRBJ1-4; no clear D gene. The CDR3 length is 16 residues. The germline V gene encodes CDR1 SGHRS and CDR2 YFSETQ. V was pared by 0 bases and J by 0 bases, with 9 bases between. The CDR3, as DNA: TGCGCCAGCAGCTTGGGTAGTTTATCAACTAATGAAAAACTGTTTTTT. It translates to CASSLGSLSTNEKLFF.

The chain has TRBV6-5 and TRBJ2-7; possible D gene TRBD2, 6 bases. CDR1 is MNHEY, CDR2 SVGAGI, per germline. The CDR3 runs to 14 residues. The V and J ends lost 5 bases and 2 bases respectively, with 13 bases between them. CDR3 loop: CASSPGGATYEQYF. As DNA, the CDR3 is TGTGCCAGCAGTCCCGGAGGGGCCACCTACGAGCAGTACTTC.

This clone was observed once. The chain carries TRBV2 and TRBJ1-4; D might be TRBD1 (6 bases). CDR1 and CDR2 (germline): SNHLY, FYNNEI. This CDR3 comprises 12 residues. The V gene lost 8 bases and the J gene lost 10 bases, with 14 bases spanning the gap. The chain's CDR3 is CASLKGGGKLFF. CDR3 coding DNA: TGTGCCAGCCTGAAGGGGGGGGGAAAACTGTTTTTT.

The chain couples TRBV6-1 to TRBJ1-5; D is unresolved. The CDR3 extends over 14 amino acids. Trimming removed 3 bases at V and 2 bases at J, with 8 bases between. CDR1 is MNHNS, CDR2 SASEGT, per germline. CDR3 sequence: CASSDSGRNQPQHF. The CDR3 DNA reads TGTGCCAGCAGTGATTCTGGCCGCAATCAGCCCCAGCATTTT.

This CDR3 reads CASSTPGQGNYEQYF. The CDR3 region has the DNA TGTGCCAGCAGCACCCCGGGACAGGGGAATTACGAGCAGTACTTC. The chain combines TRBV5-6 with TRBJ2-7; 10 bases map to TRBD1. The CDR3 is made up of 15 amino acids. CDR1 SGHDT and CDR2 YYEEEE come from the germline V gene. Losses at the gene ends were 4 bases for V and 4 bases for J; bases not matched to a gene: 8.

The chain joins TRBV18 to TRBJ1-1, with TRBD1 as a possible D gene (6 bases). There are 16 residues in the CDR3. The V and J ends lost 3 bases and 0 bases respectively, with 14 bases between them. The germline V gene has CDR1 KGHSH and CDR2 LQKENI. The DNA of the CDR3 is TGTGCCAGCTCACCCGGGGGGCTGGGCATGAACACTGAAGCTTTCTTT. Protein sequence: CASSPGGLGMNTEAFF.

The chain combines TRBV5-1 with TRBJ2-7, with 7 bases that match TRBD1. J was trimmed by 1 base and V by 1 base; bases with no gene match: 2. The CDR3 runs 14 residues. Germline V gene data show CDR1 as SGHRS and CDR2 as YFSETQ. CDR3: CASSLMGQSYEQYF. The CDR3 DNA reads TGCGCCAGCAGCTTGATGGGACAGTCCTACGAGCAGTACTTC.